This TCR beta chain comes out of a study of early T cells in non-severe SARS-CoV-2 infection (dated by TCRdb to the early 2020s). Regarding the study in general: TCR sequencing used bulk RNA from unsorted whole blood, so alpha and beta chains could not be paired.

This clonotype was observed many times. Its antigen specificity is not known. The record has no base qualities; no much larger clone is one base away. Library creation used 5' RACE. TCRdb records NextSeq 500 as the sequencer. The TCR library protocol attached unique molecular identifiers to individual cDNA molecules to correct for sequencing error and PCR bias. Sequencing covered both TCR alpha and beta chains, and within each sample the abundances of alpha and beta sequences were tightly co-correlated. In the source study's methods: Decombinator V4 was used to annotate TCR sequences for V gene, J gene and CDR3. Expanded TCRs were defined as changing significantly between any two time points under a Poisson model with p below 0.0001. TCR abundances were normalised to the total number of TCRs sequenced per sample and expressed as counts per million. MAIT TCRs were defined by TRAV1-2 paired with TRAJ12, TRAJ20 or TRAJ33, and iNKT TCRs by TRAV10 paired with TRAJ18. A search of VDJdb, accessed on 1 November 2021, was run for TCRs annotated to CMV, EBV and SARS-CoV-2, with TCRs annotated for multiple antigens excluded. The public reads were reanalyzed by TCRdb: fastp trimming at Q25, MiXCR alignment, in-frame beta chains only. Rows with a matching CDR3 protein are joined into one entry that keeps the most common DNA and genes. The V and J calls, along with clone size, are taken from TCRdb and not from the paper's own processing. Within this sample are roughly 100,000 distinct CDR3 sequences, with about 13% of them counted one time only. The ten largest clones capture around 2% of the sample.

Here is what the overall study found, with its caveats: Matching against VDJdb was skewed toward anti-spike CD8 responses, likely underestimated virus-specific expansions, and missed private and CD4 specificities.

This was a case-control study nested in a cohort of healthcare workers in London, UK, who had nasopharyngeal swab PCR tests and blood samples taken every week. Healthcare workers were recruited during the week of the UK lockdown, between 23 and 31 March 2020, and followed weekly for up to 16 weeks. Including cysteine and phenylalanine, the CDR3 has 14 amino acids. Just CDR3 DNA is preserved here, 42 bases in frame from base 1. The germline V gene (reference sequence) supplies CDR1 DFQATT and CDR2 SNEGSKA. V lost 4 bases and J lost 3 bases; the stretch between them is 16 bases long. The receptor was isolated from an adult who was a healthcare worker with PCR-confirmed SARS-CoV-2 infection or an uninfected control (not recorded which). The chain is encoded by TRBV20-1 joined to TRBJ2-7, with the D gene call left open. Sequenced: whole blood. The DNA is as follows: TGCAGTGCTAAGAGAGGACCGTTGAACTACGAGCAGTACTTC. It is translated as CSAKRGPLNYEQYF.